What follows describes a single T cell receptor (beta chain). These data belong to a study of cytomegalovirus exposure and HLA in healthy donors. PCR involved 60 Vbeta and 13 Jbeta primers. The repertoire was sequenced with immunoSEQ multiplex PCR; TCRdb's copy has only in-frame clones and lacks some. The data contain around 100,000 clones, approximately 74% of them singletons. This CDR3 is 17 amino acids long. Germline V gene sequence: CDR1 SGHAT, CDR2 FQDESV (reference sequence). The ends lost 5 bases at V and 5 bases at J; junction bases unmatched: 11. The sequencing input was PBMCs. The receptor's source is a woman aged 40 to 50 in good health and CMV-seronegative. V usage is TRBV11-1 and J usage is TRBJ2-3; 12 positions agree with TRBD2. The CDR3 bases are TGTGCCAGCAGCCCTAATAGACTAGCGGGGGCCCGAGATACGCAGTATTTT. This codes for CASSPNRLAGARDTQYF.